These 24 T cell receptor beta chains originate from one sample sequenced in a study of blood T cell repertoires in COVID-19. Method: immunoSEQ multiplex PCR; TCRdb's copy keeps in-frame clones and lacks some. The table has 250,000 to 350,000 clones, around 89% seen once. Specimen: peripheral blood. All receptors come from a man under 40 with acute or convalescent COVID-19.

A word on this clone: This sample includes further DNA sequences coding for the same CDR3. J is TRBJ1-2 and V is TRBV4-1; D possibly corresponds to TRBD1 (5 bases). Germline assignment: CDR1 MGHRA and CDR2 YSYEKL. The germline V and J ends were trimmed by 4 bases and 6 bases, with 9 bases remaining between them. The CDR3 length is 12 residues. Here the CDR3 reads CASSPGGHGYTF. The CDR3, as DNA: TGCGCCAGCAGCCCGGGGGGACATGGCTACACCTTC.

In this sample, this clone turned up a few times. The chain carries TRBV28 and TRBJ2-7, with a weak D call TRBD1 (7 bases). V was clipped by 5 bases and J by 4 bases, with 24 bases between them. The germline V gene has CDR1 MDHEN and CDR2 SYDVKM. CDR3 length equals 17 residues. The CDR3 DNA is TGTGCCAGCAGTCAAGATGAGAGGAGGGGGCTATCGTACGAGCAGTACTTC. This translates into CASSQDERRGLSYEQYF.

This clone was recorded once. The rearrangement links TRBV3-1 (or the pseudogene TRBV3-2) to TRBJ1-5; no clear D. Germline values: CDR1 LGHDT, CDR2 YNNKEL (reference sequence). V was pared by 4 bases and J by 7 bases, with 8 bases between. This CDR3 has 12 amino acids. CDR3 protein: CASSREGQPQHF. CDR3 sequence (DNA): TGTGCCAGCAGCCGCGAGGGACAGCCCCAGCATTTT.

This clone has only one observation. CDR3 DNA sequence: TGTGCCAGCAGGGCACAGGGCAGGGATTCACCCCTCCACTTT. This gives the protein CASRAQGRDSPLHF. The chain is built from TRBV7-8 and TRBJ1-6; TRBD1 might be the D (6 bases). V was cut by 6 bases and J by 8 bases, with 14 bases left in between. CDR1 is SGHVS and CDR2 is FQNEAQ in the germline V gene. This CDR3 is built from 14 residues.

V usage is TRBV19 and J usage is TRBJ1-5; D unresolved. The CDR3 covers 14 residues. Germline V gives CDR1 LNHDA, CDR2 SQIVND (reference sequence). V shed 0 bases and J shed 6 bases, with 9 bases lying between them. Here the CDR3 reads CASSIDPGSQPQHF. The DNA of the CDR3 is TGTGCCAGTAGTATAGATCCGGGGAGTCAGCCCCAGCATTTT.

This chain joins TRBV19 and TRBJ1-1; TRBD1 is a possible D gene (6 bases). The CDR3 has 14 residues. The germline V gene has CDR1 LNHDA and CDR2 SQIVND (reference sequence). Deletions cut 5 bases from V and 4 bases from J, with 14 bases between. This CDR3 is CASSPGVRTTEAFF. As DNA, the CDR3 is TGTGCCAGTAGTCCAGGGGTTCGGACCACTGAAGCTTTCTTT.

V usage is TRBV10-2 and J usage is TRBJ2-1, with 9 positions matching TRBD2. CDR3 length: 16 amino acids. Germline CDR1 and CDR2: WSHSY and SAAADI. The trim removed 2 bases at V and 4 bases at J, leaving 6 bases unmatched. The CDR3 region is CASSERRGGGYNEQFF. The CDR3 DNA sequence: TGCGCCAGCAGTGAGAGGCGGGGGGGCGGGTACAATGAGCAGTTCTTC.

This clone was seen only once. This sequence joins TRBV6-5 and TRBJ1-4; 9 nucleotides match TRBD1. The CDR3 is made up of 15 amino acids. Germline CDR1 is MNHEY and CDR2 is SVGAGI. J was trimmed by 7 bases and V by 6 bases; bases with no gene match: 9. The CDR3 region is CASSRWDRVTEKLFF. The CDR3 nucleotides are TGTGCCAGCAGCCGGTGGGACAGGGTAACTGAAAAACTGTTTTTT.

The chain has TRBV5-1 and TRBJ1-4; 7 bases line up with TRBD1. Looked up from germline, CDR1 is SGHRS and CDR2 is YFSETQ. With 4 bases clipped from V and 4 bases from J, the junction kept 7 bases outside the gene matches. The CDR3 is 15 amino acids. The chain's CDR3 is CASSSRTGVNEKLFF. In nucleotides, the CDR3 is TGCGCCAGCAGCAGTAGGACAGGAGTTAATGAAAAACTGTTTTTT.

The V call is TRBV19, the J call TRBJ1-2, with D perhaps TRBD1 (5 bases). Germline lookup yields CDR1 LNHDA and CDR2 SQIVND (reference sequence). CDR3 length equals 13 residues. V lost 3 bases, J lost 1 base, and 6 bases lay in between. The CDR3 sequence is CASSIGHNYGYTF. The CDR3 DNA sequence: TGTGCCAGTAGTATCGGACATAACTATGGCTACACCTTC.

The chain links TRBV5-1 to TRBJ2-6; D remains ambiguous. Germline loops: CDR1 SGHRS, CDR2 YFSETQ. The CDR3 length is 14 residues. V gave up 6 bases and J gave up 2 bases, with 9 bases separating them. As DNA, the CDR3 is TGCGCCAGCACCCTAGGCCCTGGGGCCAACGTCCTGACTTTC. This codes for CASTLGPGANVLTF.

The V and J genes are TRBV28 and TRBJ1-4, with 11 bases matching TRBD1. With 10 bases clipped from V and 7 bases from J, the junction kept 5 bases outside the gene matches. This CDR3 contains 13 residues. Per the germline V gene, CDR1 is MDHEN and CDR2 is SYDVKM. The CDR3, as DNA: TGTGCCACCGAGGACAGGGGGCGTGAAAAACTGTTTTTT. It specifies CATEDRGREKLFF.

V and J are TRBV4-1 and TRBJ2-3; 7 bases map to TRBD2. J lost 6 bases, V lost 2 bases, and 8 bases had no gene match. Germline loops: CDR1 MGHRA, CDR2 YSYEKL. This CDR3 is 15 amino acids long. CDR3 sequence (DNA): TGCGCCAGCAGCCAACGGTGGGAGGGCCCGGATACGCAGTATTTT. Translated, it gives CASSQRWEGPDTQYF.

The chain joins TRBV29-1 to TRBJ1-1, with TRBD1 identical over 11 bases. The CDR3 has 12 residues. Germline CDR1 reads SQVTM; CDR2 reads ANQGSEA. V lost 7 bases, J lost 6 bases, and 4 bases stayed unmatched. In DNA form, the CDR3 reads TGCAGCGCCAGGACAGGGGGCTCTGAAGCTTTCTTT. Translated, it gives CSARTGGSEAFF.

The rearrangement uses TRBV27 and TRBJ2-1; 8 nucleotides agree with TRBD1. V dropped 5 bases and J dropped 6; count of bases not matched to a gene: 6. Germline CDR1 reads MNHEY; CDR2 reads SMNVEV (reference sequence). The CDR3 runs 14 residues. The CDR3 nucleotides are TGTGCCAGCAGTATTCACGGACAGGGCAATGAGCAGTTCTTC. As protein: CASSIHGQGNEQFF.

The chain employs TRBV10-3 and TRBJ2-3, with 8 bases matching TRBD2. The CDR3 sequence is 16 residues long. The germline V gene has CDR1 ENHRY and CDR2 SYGVKD. J gave up 3 bases and V 0 bases, and 5 bases lay outside the gene matches. The CDR3 protein is CAISESGGRRTDTQYF. CDR3 bases: TGTGCCATCAGTGAGTCTGGCGGGAGGAGGACAGATACGCAGTATTTT.

The chain is built from TRBV2 and TRBJ1-6; no firm D call. Germline V gene lookup returns CDR1 SNHLY and CDR2 FYNNEI. Trimming took off 0 bases at V and 10 bases at J, with 7 bases between the two ends. There are 13 residues in the CDR3. The CDR3 sequence is CASSEAPGSPLHF. As DNA, the CDR3 is TGTGCCAGCAGTGAAGCGCCGGGGTCACCCCTCCACTTT.

V gene TRBV3-1 (or the pseudogene TRBV3-2) combines with J gene TRBJ2-5, with TRBD2 matching 10 bases. The CDR3 totals 16 residues. The germline CDR1 and CDR2 sequences are LGHDT and YNNKEL (reference sequence). The ends lost 4 bases at V and 4 bases at J; junction bases unmatched: 9. Written as DNA, the CDR3 is TGTGCCAGCAGCCCTGGACTAGCGGCGAGGGGAGAGACCCAGTACTTC. Translation gives CASSPGLAARGETQYF.

The CDR3 is CASSTVGEPPYNEQFF. CDR3 coding DNA: TGTGCCAGCAGCACGGTGGGAGAACCACCCTACAATGAGCAGTTCTTC. The gene calls are TRBV21-1 and TRBJ2-1; TRBD2, as called in the table, went unchecked against the DNA. TRBV21-1 is designated a pseudogene. This CDR3 has 16 amino acids.

This clone has only a few counts. The chain carries TRBV2 and TRBJ1-6; D perhaps matches TRBD1 (5 bases). V lost 3 bases and J 6 bases, leaving 15 bases between the germline ends. CDR1 is SNHLY and CDR2 is FYNNEI in the germline V gene. This CDR3 is built from 16 residues. CDR3 nucleotides: TGTGCCAGCAGTGAGGAGGGACGAGGTAGTAATTCACCCCTCCACTTT. It encodes CASSEEGRGSNSPLHF.

J is TRBJ2-1 and V is TRBV28, with D tentatively TRBD1 (6 bases). Deletions cut 3 bases from V and 7 bases from J, with 13 bases between. The CDR3 spans 14 residues. Germline CDR1 reads MDHEN; CDR2 reads SYDVKM. The CDR3 sequence: CASSFPQGWNEQFF. The CDR3 nucleotides read TGTGCCAGCAGTTTCCCCCAGGGGTGGAATGAGCAGTTCTTC. Drawing the rest from reference TRBV28 and TRBJ2-1, the complete variable domain is DVKVTQSSRYLVKRTGEKVFLECVQDMDHENMFWYRQDPGLGLRLIYFSYDVKMKEKGDIPEGYSVSREKKERFSLILESASTNQTSMYLCASSFPQGWNEQFFGPGTRLTVL.

CDR3 nucleotides: TGTGCCAGCAGCTCCAGGGCCATTTCCCTAGGGTCCTACAATGAGCAGTTCTTC. Its translation: CASSSRAISLGSYNEQFF. The chain employs TRBV5-8 and TRBJ2-1; possibly TRBD1 for D (5 bases). The CDR3 contains 18 residues. Trimming stripped 3 bases from V and 1 base from J, with 20 bases between. Per the germline V gene, CDR1 is SGHTS and CDR2 is YDEGEE.

The chain is built from TRBV28 and TRBJ1-5, with 10 bases identical to TRBD1. V dropped 4 bases and J dropped 9; count of bases not matched to a gene: 12. The CDR3 runs 16 residues. Per germline, CDR1 MDHEN and CDR2 SYDVKM. CDR3 nucleotides: TGTGCCAGCAGTTCTCGACAGGGGGCGAGAATATGGCCCCAGCATTTT. As protein: CASSSRQGARIWPQHF.

The rearrangement uses TRBV18 and TRBJ2-7, with D maybe TRBD2 (6 bases). Per germline, CDR1 KGHSH and CDR2 LQKENI. V lost 3 bases to trimming and J lost 3 bases, with 12 bases between them. This CDR3 contains 14 residues. The CDR3 is CASSPGKEGYEQYF. In DNA form, the CDR3 reads TGTGCCAGCTCACCTGGTAAGGAGGGCTACGAGCAGTACTTC.